This T cell receptor beta chain stems from a study of response to subunit inactivated influenza vaccine. TCRdb analysed the RT-PCR reads with MiXCR anew, one entry per CDR3 protein. The repertoire holds fewer than 800,000 distinct CDR3 sequences, with 15% to 18% as singletons. V gave up 2 bases and J gave up 3 bases; unmatched junction bases: 6. Germline V CDR1 and CDR2: SGHRS, YFSETQ. The CDR3 extends over 15 amino acids. Study observations and caveats: After each seasonal influenza vaccination, few new T cells are recruited, the authors suggested.

This clonotype has just a few counts. Antigen unknown. This sample comprised PBMCs from blood, obtained roughly 12 days after vaccination. This clonotype originated in a man between 45 and 60 years old who received an inactivated influenza vaccine. The V gene is TRBV5-1, the J gene TRBJ2-3; 7 nucleotides match TRBD1. The CDR3 nucleotides are TGCGCCAGCAGCTTACAGGGGCCCCTAACAGATACGCAGTATTTT. This sequence encodes CASSLQGPLTDTQYF.